This TCR beta chain stems from a study of control samples from healthy donors and cancer patients. The CDR3 extends over 15 amino acids. The germline V gene has CDR1 SGHTA and CDR2 FQGNSA. Trimming took off 5 bases at V and 0 bases at J, with 11 bases between the two ends. Clones were sequenced by immunoSEQ multiplex PCR, and TCRdb holds only the in-frame ones, with some missing. The sample contains roughly 130,000 clones, 93% of which appear only once. The sequence came from a man aged 45-65 years with head and neck cancer. The chain is built from TRBV7-2 and TRBJ2-1, with D perhaps assigned TRBD1 or TRBD2 (5 bases each). The sequencing sample was made of PBMCs. The CDR3 protein is CASSRAGSSYNEQFF. DNA for the CDR3: TGTGCCAGCAGCCGCGCAGGGAGCTCCTACAATGAGCAGTTCTTC. Looking up the rest from reference TRBV7-2 and TRBJ2-1 gives the full variable domain: GAGVSQSPSNKVTEKGKDVELRCDPISGHTALYWYRQSLGQGLEFLIYFQGNSAPDKSGLPSDRFSAERTGGSVSTLTIQRTQQEDSAVYLCASSRAGSSYNEQFFGPGTRLTVL.